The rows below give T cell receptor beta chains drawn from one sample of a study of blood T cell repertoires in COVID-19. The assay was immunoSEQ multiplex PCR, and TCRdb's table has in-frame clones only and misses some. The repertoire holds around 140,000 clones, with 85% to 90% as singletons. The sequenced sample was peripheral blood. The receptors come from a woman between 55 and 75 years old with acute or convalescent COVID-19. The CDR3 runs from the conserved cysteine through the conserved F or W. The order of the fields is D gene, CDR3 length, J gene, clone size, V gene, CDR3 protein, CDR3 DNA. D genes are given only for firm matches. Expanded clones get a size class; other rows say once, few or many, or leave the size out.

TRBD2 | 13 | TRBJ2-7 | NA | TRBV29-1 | CSAMTSGVGEQYF | TGCAGCGCCATGACTAGCGGGGTAGGCGAGCAGTACTTC
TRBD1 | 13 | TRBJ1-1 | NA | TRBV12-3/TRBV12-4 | CASGYRGGTEAFF | TGTGCCAGCGGGTACAGGGGGGGCACTGAAGCTTTCTTT
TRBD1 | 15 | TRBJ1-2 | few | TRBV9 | CASSAAGGAGYGYTF | TGTGCCAGCAGCGCAGCAGGGGGTGCTGGCTATGGCTACACCTTC
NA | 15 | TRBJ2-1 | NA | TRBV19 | CASGPLDPNYNEQFF | TGTGCCAGTGGACCACTAGATCCCAATTACAATGAGCAGTTCTTC
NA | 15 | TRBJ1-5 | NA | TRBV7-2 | CASSLAGGANQPQHF | TGTGCCAGCAGCTTAGCGGGGGGGGCCAATCAGCCCCAGCATTTT
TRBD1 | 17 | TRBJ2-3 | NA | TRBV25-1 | CASSEWTGSIGTDTQYF | TGTGCCAGCAGTGAATGGACAGGTTCAATTGGAACAGATACGCAGTATTTT
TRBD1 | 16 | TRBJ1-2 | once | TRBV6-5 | CASSLNRGGPIYGYTF | TGTGCCAGCAGTTTAAACAGGGGGGGACCCATCTATGGCTACACCTTC
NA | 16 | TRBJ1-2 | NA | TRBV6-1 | CASSANRQPTGGGYTF | TGTGCCAGCAGTGCCAACCGACAGCCGACCGGGGGTGGCTACACCTTC
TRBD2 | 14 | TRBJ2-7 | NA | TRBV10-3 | CAIRLAGGPGEQYF | TGTGCCATCAGGCTAGCGGGGGGGCCGGGTGAGCAGTACTTC
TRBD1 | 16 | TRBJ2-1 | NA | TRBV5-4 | CASSYDRGRPPNEQFF | TGTGCCAGCAGCTATGACAGGGGCCGCCCCCCCAATGAGCAGTTCTTC
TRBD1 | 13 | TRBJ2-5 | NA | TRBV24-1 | CATRAGGEETQYF | TGTGCCACCAGAGCAGGGGGCGAAGAGACCCAGTACTTC
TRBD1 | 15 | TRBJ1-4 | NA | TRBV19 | CASSMGQAGNEKLFF | TGTGCCAGTAGTATGGGACAGGCTGGAAATGAAAAACTGTTTTTT
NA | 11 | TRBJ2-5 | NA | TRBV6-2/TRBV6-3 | CASSDDLAQYF | TGTGCCAGCAGTGACGACTTAGCCCAGTACTTC
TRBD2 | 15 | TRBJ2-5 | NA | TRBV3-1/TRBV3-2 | CASRPPGLAEETQYF | TGTGCCAGCAGGCCGCCGGGACTAGCGGAAGAGACCCAGTACTTC
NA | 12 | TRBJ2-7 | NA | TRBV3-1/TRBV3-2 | CASSLNSYEQYF | TGTGCCAGCAGCCTTAACTCCTACGAGCAGTACTTC
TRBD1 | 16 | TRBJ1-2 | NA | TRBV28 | CASRSGGAGLLGGYTF | TGTGCCAGCAGATCAGGGGGCGCGGGGTTGTTGGGTGGCTACACCTTC
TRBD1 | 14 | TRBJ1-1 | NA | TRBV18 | CASSQQGVNTEAFF | TGTGCCAGCTCACAACAGGGGGTGAACACTGAAGCTTTCTTT
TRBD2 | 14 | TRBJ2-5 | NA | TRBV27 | CASSSTGGQETQYF | TGTGCCAGCAGTTCGACGGGGGGGCAAGAGACCCAGTACTTC
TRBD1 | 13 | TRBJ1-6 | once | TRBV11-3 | CASSGTDNSPLHF | TGTGCCAGCAGCGGGACAGACAATTCACCCCTCCACTTT
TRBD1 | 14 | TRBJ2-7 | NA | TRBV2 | CASSVVVQGYEQYF | TGTGCCAGCAGTGTAGTGGTACAGGGGTACGAGCAGTACTTC
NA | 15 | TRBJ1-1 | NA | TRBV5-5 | CASSHSGGIHTEAFF | TGTGCCAGCAGCCACTCGGGGGGGATTCACACTGAAGCTTTCTTT
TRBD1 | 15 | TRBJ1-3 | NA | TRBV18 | CASSPYRGAGNTIYF | TGTGCCAGCTCACCGTACAGGGGCGCTGGAAACACCATATATTTT